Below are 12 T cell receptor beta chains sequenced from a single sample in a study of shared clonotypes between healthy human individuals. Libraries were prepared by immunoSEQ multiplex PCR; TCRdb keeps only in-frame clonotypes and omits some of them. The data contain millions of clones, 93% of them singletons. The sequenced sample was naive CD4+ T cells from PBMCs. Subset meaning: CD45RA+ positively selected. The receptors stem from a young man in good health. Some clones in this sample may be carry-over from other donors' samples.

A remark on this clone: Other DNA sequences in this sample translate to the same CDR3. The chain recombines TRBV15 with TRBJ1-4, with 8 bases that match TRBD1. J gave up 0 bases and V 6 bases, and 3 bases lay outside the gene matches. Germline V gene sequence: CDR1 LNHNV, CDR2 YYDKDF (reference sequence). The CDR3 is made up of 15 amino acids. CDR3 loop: CATSTRGPTNEKLFF. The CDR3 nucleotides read TGTGCCACCAGTACCAGGGGGCCAACTAATGAAAAACTGTTTTTT.

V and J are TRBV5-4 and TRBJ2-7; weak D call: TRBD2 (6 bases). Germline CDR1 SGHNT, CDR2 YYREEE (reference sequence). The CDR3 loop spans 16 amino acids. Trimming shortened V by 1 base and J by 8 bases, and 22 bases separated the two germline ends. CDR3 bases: TGTGCCAGCAGCTTGAACGTAGCGGAGGTTCTTTCTCAGCAGTACTTC. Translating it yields CASSLNVAEVLSQQYF.

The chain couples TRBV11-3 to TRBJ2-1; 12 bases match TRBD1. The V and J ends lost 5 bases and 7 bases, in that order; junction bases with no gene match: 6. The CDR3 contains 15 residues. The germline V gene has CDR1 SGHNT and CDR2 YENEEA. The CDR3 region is CASSPGQGAKNEQFF. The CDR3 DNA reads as TGTGCCAGCAGCCCGGGACAGGGGGCGAAAAATGAGCAGTTCTTC.

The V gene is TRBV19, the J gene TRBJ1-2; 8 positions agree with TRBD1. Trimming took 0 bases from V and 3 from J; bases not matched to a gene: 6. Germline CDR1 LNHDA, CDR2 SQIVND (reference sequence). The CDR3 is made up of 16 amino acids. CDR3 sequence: CASSIETGAADYGYTF. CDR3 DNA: TGTGCCAGTAGTATAGAGACAGGGGCCGCGGACTATGGCTACACCTTC. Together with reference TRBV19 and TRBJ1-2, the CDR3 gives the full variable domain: DGGITQSPKYLFRKEGQNVTLSCEQNLNHDAMYWYRQDPGQGLRLIYYSQIVNDFQKGDIAEGYSVSREKKESFPLTVTSAQKNPTAFYLCASSIETGAADYGYTFGSGTRLTVV.

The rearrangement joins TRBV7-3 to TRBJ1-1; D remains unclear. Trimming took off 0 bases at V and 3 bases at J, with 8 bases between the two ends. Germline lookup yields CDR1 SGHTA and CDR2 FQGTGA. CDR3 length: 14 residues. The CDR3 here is CASSLTSTDTEAFF. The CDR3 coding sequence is TGTGCCAGCAGCTTAACCTCTACTGACACTGAAGCTTTCTTT.

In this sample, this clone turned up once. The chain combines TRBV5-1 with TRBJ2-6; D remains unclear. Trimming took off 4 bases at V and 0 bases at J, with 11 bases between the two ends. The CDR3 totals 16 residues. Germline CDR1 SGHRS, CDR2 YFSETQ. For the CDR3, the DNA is TGCGCCAGCAGCCAGTTGGCGAGCTCTGGGGCCAACGTCCTGACTTTC. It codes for CASSQLASSGANVLTF.

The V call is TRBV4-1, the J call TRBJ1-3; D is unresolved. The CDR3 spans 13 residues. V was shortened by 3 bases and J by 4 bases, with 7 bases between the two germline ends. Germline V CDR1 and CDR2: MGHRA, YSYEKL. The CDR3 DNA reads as TGCGCCAGCAGCCAGGGGAGAGGAAACACCATATATTTT. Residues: CASSQGRGNTIYF.

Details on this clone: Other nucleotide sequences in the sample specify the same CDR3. CDR3 nucleotides: TGTGCCAGCAGCGTAGACCCCGGGAACACCGGGGAGCTGTTTTTT. It specifies CASSVDPGNTGELFF. The chain combines TRBV9 with TRBJ2-2; D gene uncertain. This CDR3 comprises 15 residues. With 0 bases removed from V and 1 base from J, the gap between germline ends came to 7 bases. In germline, CDR1 is SGDLS, CDR2 YYNGEE.

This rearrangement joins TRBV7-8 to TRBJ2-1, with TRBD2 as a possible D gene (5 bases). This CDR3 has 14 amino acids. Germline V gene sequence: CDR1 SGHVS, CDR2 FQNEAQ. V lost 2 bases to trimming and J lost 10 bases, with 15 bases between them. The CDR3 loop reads CASSLFGQAGEQFF. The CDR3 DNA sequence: TGTGCCAGCAGCTTATTTGGGCAGGCGGGCGAGCAGTTCTTC.

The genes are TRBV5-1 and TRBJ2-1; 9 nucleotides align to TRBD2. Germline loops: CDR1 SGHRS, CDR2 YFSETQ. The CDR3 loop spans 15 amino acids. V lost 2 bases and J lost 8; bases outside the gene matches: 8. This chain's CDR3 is CASSFSGTSSHEQFF. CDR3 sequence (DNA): TGCGCCAGCAGCTTTTCCGGGACTAGCAGCCATGAGCAGTTCTTC.

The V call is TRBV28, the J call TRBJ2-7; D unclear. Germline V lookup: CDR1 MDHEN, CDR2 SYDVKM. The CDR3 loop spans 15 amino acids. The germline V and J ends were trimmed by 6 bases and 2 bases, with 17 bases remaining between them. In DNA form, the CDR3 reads TGTGCCAGCAGAACCTGGAAGATACCACCCTACGAGCAGTACTTC. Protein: CASRTWKIPPYEQYF. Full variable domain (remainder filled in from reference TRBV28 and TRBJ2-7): DVKVTQSSRYLVKRTGEKVFLECVQDMDHENMFWYRQDPGLGLRLIYFSYDVKMKEKGDIPEGYSVSREKKERFSLILESASTNQTSMYLCASRTWKIPPYEQYFGPGTRLTVT.

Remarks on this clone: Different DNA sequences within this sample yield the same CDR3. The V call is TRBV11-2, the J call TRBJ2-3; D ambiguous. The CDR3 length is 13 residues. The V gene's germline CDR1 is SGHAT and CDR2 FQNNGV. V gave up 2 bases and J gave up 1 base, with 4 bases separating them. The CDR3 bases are TGTGCCAGCAGCTTATCGCGCACAGATACGCAGTATTTT. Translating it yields CASSLSRTDTQYF.